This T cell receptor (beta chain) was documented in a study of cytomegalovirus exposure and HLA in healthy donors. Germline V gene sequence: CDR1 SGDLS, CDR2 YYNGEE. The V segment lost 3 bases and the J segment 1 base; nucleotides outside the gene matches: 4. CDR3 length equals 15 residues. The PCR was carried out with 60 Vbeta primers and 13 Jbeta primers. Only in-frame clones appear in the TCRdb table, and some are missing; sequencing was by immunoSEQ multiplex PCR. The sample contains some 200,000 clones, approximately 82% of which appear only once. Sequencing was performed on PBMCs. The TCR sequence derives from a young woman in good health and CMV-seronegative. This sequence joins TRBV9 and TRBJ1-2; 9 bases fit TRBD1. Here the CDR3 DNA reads TGTGCCAGCAGCGGAGACAGGGGGTTTAACTATGGCTACACCTTC. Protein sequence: CASSGDRGFNYGYTF.